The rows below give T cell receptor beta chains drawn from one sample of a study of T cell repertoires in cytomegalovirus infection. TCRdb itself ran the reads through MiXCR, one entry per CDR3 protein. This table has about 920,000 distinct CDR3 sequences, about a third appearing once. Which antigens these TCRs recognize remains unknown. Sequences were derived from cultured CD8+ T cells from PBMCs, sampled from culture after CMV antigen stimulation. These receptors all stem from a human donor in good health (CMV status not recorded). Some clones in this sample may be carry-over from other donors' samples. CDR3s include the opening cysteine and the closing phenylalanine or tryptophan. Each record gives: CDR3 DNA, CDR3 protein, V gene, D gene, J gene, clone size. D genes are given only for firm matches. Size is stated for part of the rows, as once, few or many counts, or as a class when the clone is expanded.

CDR3nt: TGTGCCACCAGCCGCCGGGACAGGGGTTACTCTGGGGCCAACGTCCTGACTTTC
CDR3aa: CATSRRDRGYSGANVLTF
v_gene: TRBV24-1
d_gene: TRBD1
j_gene: TRBJ2-6
abundance: few

CDR3nt: TGTGCCAGCAAGAGGGCCAGGTGGGAGCAAAGGGACACCATATATTTT
CDR3aa: CASKRARWEQRDTIYF
v_gene: TRBV5-5
d_gene: NA
j_gene: TRBJ1-3
abundance: NA

CDR3nt: TGTGCCGCAAAAAGGGCAGAACTGGAGAACACTGAAGCTTTCTTT
CDR3aa: CAAKRAELENTEAFF
v_gene: TRBV6-1
d_gene: NA
j_gene: TRBJ1-1
abundance: few

CDR3nt: TGTGCCAGCTCACCAGAGGGGCTTGGCAATCAGCCCCAGCATTTT
CDR3aa: CASSPEGLGNQPQHF
v_gene: TRBV18
d_gene: NA
j_gene: TRBJ1-5
abundance: once

CDR3nt: TGTGCCAGCAGTGCGGCGGGGGGACGGGAGGAGCTGTTTTTT
CDR3aa: CASSAAGGREELFF
v_gene: TRBV6-6
d_gene: TRBD2
j_gene: TRBJ2-2
abundance: NA

CDR3nt: TGCGCCAGCAGCCAAGGACTGCGCGGGGGGAACAATGAGCAGTTCTTC
CDR3aa: CASSQGLRGGNNEQFF
v_gene: TRBV4-3
d_gene: TRBD2
j_gene: TRBJ2-1
abundance: NA

CDR3nt: TGCGCCAGCAGCGAAGAGGGGAAGGGACTAGCGGGGGGGCCCGATGAGCAGTTCTTC
CDR3aa: CASSEEGKGLAGGPDEQFF
v_gene: TRBV4-3
d_gene: TRBD2
j_gene: TRBJ2-1
abundance: NA

CDR3nt: TGTGCCAGCAGCTTGAGGCTAGGGCCAAGGAGGGGCTACGAGCAGTACTTC
CDR3aa: CASSLRLGPRRGYEQYF
v_gene: TRBV7-2
d_gene: NA
j_gene: TRBJ2-7
abundance: few

CDR3nt: TGTGCCAGCAGGGGACAGGGGTACAACACCGGGGAGCTGTTTTTT
CDR3aa: CASRGQGYNTGELFF
v_gene: TRBV2
d_gene: TRBD1
j_gene: TRBJ2-2
abundance: NA

CDR3nt: TGTGCCAGCAGGGAGGGGCCCCTCGGTCAGCCCCAGCATTTT
CDR3aa: CASREGPLGQPQHF
v_gene: TRBV27
d_gene: NA
j_gene: TRBJ1-5
abundance: NA

CDR3nt: TGTGCCAGCAGCTTCGGCCGGGACAGGGGAGATGAAAAACTGTTTTTT
CDR3aa: CASSFGRDRGDEKLFF
v_gene: TRBV7-9
d_gene: TRBD1
j_gene: TRBJ1-4
abundance: NA

CDR3nt: TGTGCCAGCAGCTTACCAGGGGCCGACGACGAGCAGTACTTC
CDR3aa: CASSLPGADDEQYF
v_gene: TRBV7-6
d_gene: NA
j_gene: TRBJ2-7
abundance: NA

CDR3nt: TGTGCCAGCAGCATCACAGGGGGCTACTCCTACAATGAGCAGTTCTTC
CDR3aa: CASSITGGYSYNEQFF
v_gene: TRBV7-9
d_gene: TRBD1
j_gene: TRBJ2-1
abundance: NA

CDR3nt: TGTGCCAGCAGCTTGAGAACAGGCATTTCAGATACGCAGTATTTT
CDR3aa: CASSLRTGISDTQYF
v_gene: TRBV7-2
d_gene: NA
j_gene: TRBJ2-3
abundance: many

CDR3nt: TGTGCCAGCAGTGAGGTTGGTGAGACCCAGTACTTC
CDR3aa: CASSEVGETQYF
v_gene: TRBV27
d_gene: NA
j_gene: TRBJ2-5
abundance: NA

CDR3nt: TGTGCTAGCAGCTTAGCGGGGTCAGGGAACAATGAGCAGTTCTTC
CDR3aa: CASSLAGSGNNEQFF
v_gene: TRBV7-7
d_gene: TRBD2
j_gene: TRBJ2-1
abundance: few

CDR3nt: TGCAGCGTTGAAGGGAGTAGCGGGACGACTAGCTCCTACAATGAGCAGTTCTTC
CDR3aa: CSVEGSSGTTSSYNEQFF
v_gene: TRBV29-1
d_gene: TRBD2
j_gene: TRBJ2-1
abundance: once

CDR3nt: TGTGCCAGCAGCTTCCTAGGACAGGGGCGGAACTATGGCTACACCTTC
CDR3aa: CASSFLGQGRNYGYTF
v_gene: TRBV28
d_gene: TRBD1
j_gene: TRBJ1-2
abundance: few

CDR3nt: TGTGCCAGCAGCGCCCTATGGGCGGGGGGGCGTAATGAGCAGTTCTTC
CDR3aa: CASSALWAGGRNEQFF
v_gene: TRBV6-2/TRBV6-3
d_gene: TRBD2
j_gene: TRBJ2-1
abundance: NA

CDR3nt: TGTGCCAGCAGCTTAAGTAGCGGGGGTCAATATGAGCAGTTCTTC
CDR3aa: CASSLSSGGQYEQFF
v_gene: TRBV7-3
d_gene: TRBD2
j_gene: TRBJ2-1
abundance: NA

CDR3nt: TGTGCCAGCAGCCCCCTCAGCGGTTCCTACAATGAGCAGTTCTTC
CDR3aa: CASSPLSGSYNEQFF
v_gene: TRBV9
d_gene: NA
j_gene: TRBJ2-1
abundance: NA

CDR3nt: TGTGCCAGCAGCTTAGGACTCCTCGCCTACGAGCAGTACTTC
CDR3aa: CASSLGLLAYEQYF
v_gene: TRBV5-4
d_gene: NA
j_gene: TRBJ2-7
abundance: few

CDR3nt: TGTGCCAGCAGGGAAATTAGGCAGGGGAGGACAGATACGCAGTATTTT
CDR3aa: CASREIRQGRTDTQYF
v_gene: TRBV28
d_gene: NA
j_gene: TRBJ2-3
abundance: NA

CDR3nt: TGCAGTTCTCCGGGGTTTCGGGGGGATAACTATGGCTACACCTTC
CDR3aa: CSSPGFRGDNYGYTF
v_gene: TRBV20-1
d_gene: NA
j_gene: TRBJ1-2
abundance: few

CDR3nt: TGTGCCAGCAGCTCCCTGGGACTAGCGGGGGGGCCGGGGACAGATACGCAGTATTTT
CDR3aa: CASSSLGLAGGPGTDTQYF
v_gene: TRBV7-2
d_gene: TRBD2
j_gene: TRBJ2-3
abundance: many

CDR3nt: TGTGCCAGTACCCCCGCAGCGGGGGGGCTGGATGTCTACAATGAGCAGTTCTTC
CDR3aa: CASTPAAGGLDVYNEQFF
v_gene: TRBV19
d_gene: TRBD2
j_gene: TRBJ2-1
abundance: NA

CDR3nt: TGTGCCAGTAGTATCCGCCCCCGAGGGAGCAATCAGCCCCAGCATTTT
CDR3aa: CASSIRPRGSNQPQHF
v_gene: TRBV19
d_gene: NA
j_gene: TRBJ1-5
abundance: once

CDR3nt: TGTGCCAGCAGCTGGGGGACAGGCGCTTCGGGCTATGGCTACACCTTC
CDR3aa: CASSWGTGASGYGYTF
v_gene: TRBV5-6
d_gene: TRBD1
j_gene: TRBJ1-2
abundance: NA

CDR3nt: TGTGCCATCACTCAGTCTTCCCCTTCCTACGAGCAGTACTTC
CDR3aa: CAITQSSPSYEQYF
v_gene: TRBV10-3
d_gene: NA
j_gene: TRBJ2-7
abundance: NA

CDR3nt: TGCGCCAGCAGCCCGGCTAGCGGGGGAAACAATGAGCAGTTCTTC
CDR3aa: CASSPASGGNNEQFF
v_gene: TRBV4-1
d_gene: TRBD2
j_gene: TRBJ2-1
abundance: NA

CDR3nt: TGTGCCAGCAGTAAACCGGGACAGGAAGTGTTCTTC
CDR3aa: CASSKPGQEVFF
v_gene: TRBV27
d_gene: TRBD1
j_gene: TRBJ2-1
abundance: NA

CDR3nt: TGTGCCAGCAGCTTCGCCCGGACAGGGGTTGGAAACACCATATATTTT
CDR3aa: CASSFARTGVGNTIYF
v_gene: TRBV7-9
d_gene: TRBD1
j_gene: TRBJ1-3
abundance: NA

CDR3nt: TGTGCCAGCAGCCAAGAGTGGGATGAAAAACTGTTTTTT
CDR3aa: CASSQEWDEKLFF
v_gene: TRBV14
d_gene: NA
j_gene: TRBJ1-4
abundance: NA

CDR3nt: TGTGCCAGCAGCTTAGAAACGCCGGGACAGGGATTTAGGAACACTGAAGCTTTCTTT
CDR3aa: CASSLETPGQGFRNTEAFF
v_gene: TRBV7-9
d_gene: TRBD1
j_gene: TRBJ1-1
abundance: NA

CDR3nt: TGTGCCAGCAGCTTAATTCAGGGACGCGACTATGGCTACACCTTC
CDR3aa: CASSLIQGRDYGYTF
v_gene: TRBV7-6
d_gene: NA
j_gene: TRBJ1-2
abundance: few

CDR3nt: TGTGCCAGCAGTGAATGGGACAGCGAGGGGAACTATGGCTACACCTTC
CDR3aa: CASSEWDSEGNYGYTF
v_gene: TRBV25-1
d_gene: TRBD1
j_gene: TRBJ1-2
abundance: NA

CDR3nt: TGTGCCAGCAGCTCCCCCCCCGGGACAGGGCGGGGAGACATTCAGTACTTC
CDR3aa: CASSSPPGTGRGDIQYF
v_gene: TRBV7-9
d_gene: TRBD1
j_gene: TRBJ2-4
abundance: once

CDR3nt: TGTGCCAGCAGCCAAGGGTCCAGGGCCCCGAATGGCTACACCTTC
CDR3aa: CASSQGSRAPNGYTF
v_gene: TRBV7-6
d_gene: NA
j_gene: TRBJ1-2
abundance: few

CDR3nt: TGCAGTGGGGCGGGGGGGCCCCTGCGCACAGATACGCAGTATTTT
CDR3aa: CSGAGGPLRTDTQYF
v_gene: TRBV20-1
d_gene: TRBD2
j_gene: TRBJ2-3
abundance: NA

CDR3nt: TGTGCCACCAGCAGAGATAGGACAAGCAGAAATTCACCCCTCCACTTT
CDR3aa: CATSRDRTSRNSPLHF
v_gene: TRBV15
d_gene: NA
j_gene: TRBJ1-6
abundance: NA

CDR3nt: TGTGCCAGCAGCCCCCCGGGCAGCCAAGAGACCCAGTACTTC
CDR3aa: CASSPPGSQETQYF
v_gene: TRBV7-9
d_gene: NA
j_gene: TRBJ2-5
abundance: many

CDR3nt: TGTGCCAGCAGCTCTCTCGGGACAGGGGTGAACACTGAAGCTTTCTTT
CDR3aa: CASSSLGTGVNTEAFF
v_gene: TRBV7-2
d_gene: TRBD1
j_gene: TRBJ1-1
abundance: many

CDR3nt: TGTGCCAGCAGTATCCGTTCCACTGGAAACACCATATATTTT
CDR3aa: CASSIRSTGNTIYF
v_gene: TRBV27
d_gene: NA
j_gene: TRBJ1-3
abundance: NA

CDR3nt: TGTGCTAGTGGCCGGACTAGCGTCGGCGAGCAGTACTTC
CDR3aa: CASGRTSVGEQYF
v_gene: TRBV12-5
d_gene: TRBD2
j_gene: TRBJ2-7
abundance: NA

CDR3nt: TGTGCCAGCAGCCAAGGGCGCCTAGTAGCCTACGAGCAGTACTTC
CDR3aa: CASSQGRLVAYEQYF
v_gene: TRBV14
d_gene: NA
j_gene: TRBJ2-7
abundance: few

CDR3nt: TGCAGTGCTAGAGAAAGGGGAGATGAAAAACTGTTTTTT
CDR3aa: CSARERGDEKLFF
v_gene: TRBV20-1
d_gene: NA
j_gene: TRBJ1-4
abundance: once

CDR3nt: TGTGCCAGTAACCACAGAAGCGGCACAGATACGCAGTATTTT
CDR3aa: CASNHRSGTDTQYF
v_gene: TRBV19
d_gene: NA
j_gene: TRBJ2-3
abundance: NA

CDR3nt: TGCGCCAGCAGGCGGACAGGACCAACTAATGAAAAACTGTTTTTT
CDR3aa: CASRRTGPTNEKLFF
v_gene: TRBV5-1
d_gene: TRBD1
j_gene: TRBJ1-4
abundance: NA

CDR3nt: TGTGCCAGCAGCCACCGGGACGGCGGGGACACCATATATTTT
CDR3aa: CASSHRDGGDTIYF
v_gene: TRBV7-9
d_gene: NA
j_gene: TRBJ1-3
abundance: NA

CDR3nt: TGTGCCACCAGTGACCAAGAGGGTATTAGCAATCAGCCCCAGCATTTT
CDR3aa: CATSDQEGISNQPQHF
v_gene: TRBV24-1
d_gene: NA
j_gene: TRBJ1-5
abundance: NA

CDR3nt: TGTGCCACCCGTCCCGGGACAGGGAATTTGGAGACCCAGTACTTC
CDR3aa: CATRPGTGNLETQYF
v_gene: TRBV6-1
d_gene: TRBD1
j_gene: TRBJ2-5
abundance: NA

CDR3nt: TGTGCCAGTAGTATAGGAGGAGCCTATCGGATCTCTGGGGCCAACGTCCTGACTTTC
CDR3aa: CASSIGGAYRISGANVLTF
v_gene: TRBV19
d_gene: NA
j_gene: TRBJ2-6
abundance: NA

CDR3nt: TGTGCCAGCAGCTTACTGGGGACGGCCAACGTCCTGACTTTC
CDR3aa: CASSLLGTANVLTF
v_gene: TRBV7-9
d_gene: NA
j_gene: TRBJ2-6
abundance: NA

CDR3nt: TGTGCCAGCAGCTTAACGGCAGCATGGGAGGGAGATACGCAGTATTTT
CDR3aa: CASSLTAAWEGDTQYF
v_gene: TRBV11-2
d_gene: TRBD2
j_gene: TRBJ2-3
abundance: few

CDR3nt: TGTGCCAGCAGCTTAAGAGCGTTGGATTTC
CDR3aa: CASSLRALDF
v_gene: TRBV7-2
d_gene: NA
j_gene: TRBJ1-2
abundance: few

CDR3nt: TGTGCCAGCAGTAGCTCGCTGGACGAGAACTATGGCTACACCTTC
CDR3aa: CASSSSLDENYGYTF
v_gene: TRBV27
d_gene: NA
j_gene: TRBJ1-2
abundance: NA

CDR3nt: TGTGCCAGCAGACCTTCCGACAGAACCCAAAAAAAGATAGCCAAAAACATTCAGTACTTC
CDR3aa: CASRPSDRTQKKIAKNIQYF
v_gene: TRBV27
d_gene: NA
j_gene: TRBJ2-4
abundance: NA